This T cell receptor (beta chain) emerged from a study of response to subunit inactivated influenza vaccine. Study outcomes and limitations: Each seasonal influenza vaccination, the authors suggested, recruits few new T cells.

This CDR3 comprises 14 residues. V was cut by 6 bases and J by 3 bases, with 11 bases left in between. TCRdb itself ran the RT-PCR reads through MiXCR, one entry per CDR3 protein. The sample consists of 200,000 to 300,000 distinct CDR3 sequences, 12% of them appearing once. The sample holds a few counts of this clonotype. Its cognate antigen is unknown. The rearrangement links TRBV12-3 or TRBV12-4 to TRBJ2-2, with D possibly TRBD1 on 5 matching bases. The input for sequencing was non-naive T cells sorted from PBMCs, taken approximately 15 days before vaccination. This sequence originates from a man aged 50 to 59 who received an inactivated influenza vaccine. The DNA of the CDR3 is TGTGCCAGCAGCCTTACAGGATACACCGGGGAGCTGTTTTTT. Residues: CASSLTGYTGELFF.